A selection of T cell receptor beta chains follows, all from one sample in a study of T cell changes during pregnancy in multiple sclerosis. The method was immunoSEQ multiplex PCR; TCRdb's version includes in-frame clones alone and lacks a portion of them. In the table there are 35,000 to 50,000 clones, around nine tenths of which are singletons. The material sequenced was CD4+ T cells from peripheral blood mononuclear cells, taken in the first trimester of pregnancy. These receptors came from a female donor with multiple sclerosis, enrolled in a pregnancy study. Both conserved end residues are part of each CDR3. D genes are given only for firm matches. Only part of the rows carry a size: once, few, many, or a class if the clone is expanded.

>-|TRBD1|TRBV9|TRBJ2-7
CASSVTGGYPSYEQYF
TGTGCCAGCAGCGTAACAGGGGGCTACCCTTCCTACGAGCAGTACTTC
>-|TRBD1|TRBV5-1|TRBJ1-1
CASSLGGTGNTEAFF
TGCGCCAGCAGCTTGGGGGGGACAGGGAACACTGAAGCTTTCTTT
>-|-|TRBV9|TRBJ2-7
CASSPDLARSYEQYF
TGTGCCAGCAGCCCCGACCTGGCTAGGTCCTACGAGCAGTACTTC
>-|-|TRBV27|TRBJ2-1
CASSFHRAGGGRYNEQFF
TGTGCCAGCAGTTTCCACCGTGCTGGGGGCGGTAGGTACAATGAGCAGTTCTTC
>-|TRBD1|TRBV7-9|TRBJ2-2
CASSAPGQGASNTGELFF
TGTGCCAGCAGCGCCCCGGGACAGGGGGCTTCGAACACCGGGGAGCTGTTTTTT
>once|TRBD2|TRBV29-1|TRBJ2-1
CSGTYRLAVSNEQFF
TGCAGCGGAACTTACAGACTAGCGGTATCCAATGAGCAGTTCTTC
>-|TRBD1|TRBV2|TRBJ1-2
CASSVSGTGGGGYGYTF
TGTGCCAGCAGTGTGAGTGGGACAGGGGGCGGAGGCTATGGCTACACCTTC
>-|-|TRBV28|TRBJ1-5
CASSSLTRGSPNQPQHF
TGTGCCAGCAGCTCCCTCACGCGGGGATCCCCCAATCAGCCCCAGCATTTT
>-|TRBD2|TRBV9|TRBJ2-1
CASSQTSGIPNEQFF
TGTGCCAGCAGCCAGACTAGCGGGATCCCCAATGAGCAGTTCTTC
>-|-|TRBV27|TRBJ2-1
CASSLPAAPFISEQFF
TGTGCCAGCAGTTTACCCGCGGCCCCATTCATTAGTGAGCAGTTCTTC
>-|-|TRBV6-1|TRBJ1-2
CASREPGAGGIRGYTF
TGTGCCAGCAGAGAACCCGGCGCGGGGGGCATCCGGGGCTACACCTTC
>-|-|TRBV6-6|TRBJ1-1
CASTQRQTNTEAFF
TGTGCCAGCACCCAGAGGCAGACGAACACTGAAGCTTTCTTT
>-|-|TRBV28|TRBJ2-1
CASSLSAGHYNEQFF
TGTGCCAGCAGTTTAAGTGCAGGGCACTACAATGAGCAGTTCTTC
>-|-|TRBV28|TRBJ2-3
CASSSLPGVPSGTDTQYF
TGTGCCAGCAGTTCCCTACCGGGAGTACCCTCCGGCACAGATACGCAGTATTTT
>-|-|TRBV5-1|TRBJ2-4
CASSLVSPNSKNIQYF
TGCGCCAGCAGCTTGGTGTCGCCAAACTCCAAAAACATTCAGTACTTC
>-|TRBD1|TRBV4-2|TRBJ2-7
CASSQALSGTGSYEQYF
TGTGCCAGCAGCCAAGCCCTTTCCGGGACAGGGTCCTACGAGCAGTACTTC
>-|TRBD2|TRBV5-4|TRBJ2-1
CASSLGSGRAVNEQFF
TGTGCCAGCAGCTTGGGTAGCGGGAGGGCCGTGAATGAGCAGTTCTTC
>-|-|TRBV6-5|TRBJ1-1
CASSPVEANTEAFF
TGTGCCAGCAGCCCCGTCGAAGCGAACACTGAAGCTTTCTTT
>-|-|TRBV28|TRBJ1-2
CASSFLRSGYTF
TGTGCCAGCAGTTTTCTTCGTAGTGGCTACACCTTC
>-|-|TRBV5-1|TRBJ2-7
CASSLGQLNEQYF
TGCGCCAGCAGCTTGGGGCAGTTGAACGAGCAGTACTTC
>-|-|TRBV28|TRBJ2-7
CASSPPNTLTYEQYF
TGTGCCAGCAGCCCCCCCAACACCTTAACCTACGAGCAGTACTTC
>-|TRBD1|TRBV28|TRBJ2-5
CASSLGKGGRGETQYF
TGTGCCAGCAGTTTGGGAAAAGGGGGCAGGGGAGAGACCCAGTACTTC